The 13 T cell receptor beta chains given below trace back to one sample, sequenced in a study of blood T cells in healthy people across ages. A second PCR, run for roughly 7 to 11 cycles, used a sample-barcoded 5' primer plus a J-beta primer mix. TCRdb independently ran MiXCR on the 5' RACE reads; one entry per CDR3 protein. In the table there are 800,000 to 900,000 distinct CDR3 sequences, approximately 65% of which are singletons. Sequencing was performed on blood. Receptor source: a man aged 30 to 39 in good health.

This chain joins TRBV11-2 and TRBJ2-1, with 8 bases lining up with TRBD2. CDR1 is SGHAT and CDR2 is FQNNGV in the germline V gene. Losses at the gene ends were 5 bases for V and 7 bases for J; bases not matched to a gene: 10. This CDR3 has 15 amino acids. In DNA, the CDR3 is TGTGCCAGCAGCCCCAGAGCGGGGGCGGTGAATGAGCAGTTCTTC. Residues: CASSPRAGAVNEQFF.

The chain carries TRBV2 and TRBJ2-1; 12 positions match TRBD2. V lost 6 bases, J lost 7 bases, and 4 bases stayed unmatched. Germline CDR1 is SNHLY and CDR2 is FYNNEI. The CDR3 totals 14 residues. The chain's CDR3 is CASRWTSGANEQFF. The DNA of the CDR3 is TGTGCCAGCAGATGGACTAGCGGGGCAAATGAGCAGTTCTTC. Drawing the rest from reference TRBV2 and TRBJ2-1, the complete variable domain is EPEVTQTPSHQVTQMGQEVILRCVPISNHLYFYWYRQILGQKVEFLVSFYNNEISEKSEIFDDQFSVERPDGSNFTLKIRSTKLEDSAMYFCASRWTSGANEQFFGPGTRLTVL.

This rearrangement joins TRBV15 to TRBJ1-4, with 7 bases lining up with TRBD1. CDR3 size: 14 residues. The V segment lost 2 bases and the J segment 3 bases; nucleotides outside the gene matches: 0. Germline V gene sequence: CDR1 LNHNV, CDR2 YYDKDF (reference sequence). The CDR3 loop is CATSRQGANEKLFF. CDR3 in DNA: TGTGCCACCAGCAGACAGGGGGCTAATGAAAAACTGTTTTTT. Variable domain in full (rest from reference TRBV15 and TRBJ1-4): DAMVIQNPRYQVTQFGKPVTLSCSQTLNHNVMYWYQQKSSQAPKLLFHYYDKDFNNEADTPDNFQSRRPNTSFCFLDIRSPGLGDTAMYLCATSRQGANEKLFFGSGTQLSVL.

The J gene is TRBJ1-6, the V gene TRBV24-1; weak D call: TRBD1 (5 bases). The CDR3 spans 17 residues. The germline gives CDR1 KGHDR, CDR2 SFDVKD. V lost 4 bases and J 0 bases, leaving 12 bases between the germline ends. The CDR3: CATSEAGTSSYNSPLHF. DNA for the CDR3: TGTGCCACCAGTGAAGCAGGGACGAGCTCCTATAATTCACCCCTCCACTTT.

The V and J genes are TRBV28 and TRBJ1-2; tentatively, D is TRBD1 (6 bases). The V end was cut by 6 bases, the J end by 0 bases, with 20 bases between. Germline V gene lookup returns CDR1 MDHEN and CDR2 SYDVKM. The CDR3 runs to 17 residues. In DNA form, the CDR3 reads TGTGCCAGCAGCCTCCAACTCGGACGGGACACTAACTATGGCTACACCTTC. This translates into CASSLQLGRDTNYGYTF.

This clonotype was detected once. This chain connects TRBV20-1 to TRBJ1-4; D not resolved. Between the trimmed V and J ends, which lost 3 bases and 4 bases, there was a span of 6 bases. This CDR3 comprises 12 residues. CDR1 and CDR2 (germline): DFQATT, SNEGSKA (reference sequence). In DNA, the CDR3 is TGCAGTGCTAGGATCCGTAATGAAAAACTGTTTTTT. This encodes CSARIRNEKLFF.

V gene TRBV7-2 combines with J gene TRBJ2-1; the D gene is possibly TRBD1 (5 bases). The J call may be incorrect, as the DNA end agrees better with TRBJ2-7. Germline V gives CDR1 SGHTA, CDR2 FQGNSA. CDR3 length equals 16 residues. The DNA of the CDR3 is TGTGCCAGCAGCTTAGCGGCAGGGTGGACCTACAATGAGCAGTACTTC. Protein product: CASSLAAGWTYNEQYF.

In its sample, this clonotype was seen a few times. V gene TRBV4-1 combines with J gene TRBJ2-5; TRBD2 agrees at 11 bases. Per germline, CDR1 MGHRA and CDR2 YSYEKL. The CDR3 is 18 residues long. V dropped 2 bases and J dropped 0; count of bases not matched to a gene: 8. In DNA form, the CDR3 reads TGCGCCAGCAGCCAATTGAATAGCGGGGGGGCTTACCAAGAGACCCAGTACTTC. Residues: CASSQLNSGGAYQETQYF.

This clonotype was observed a few times. This chain joins TRBV12-3 or TRBV12-4 and TRBJ2-7; weak D call: TRBD2 (6 bases). Trimming left V 1 base short and J 6 bases short, with 13 bases between. There are 14 residues in the CDR3. The DNA of the CDR3 is TGTGCCAGCAGTTTAGACGGGGGTGGACGCGAGCAGTACTTC. It is translated as CASSLDGGGREQYF.

The chain recombines TRBV29-1 with TRBJ2-3; D tentatively fits TRBD1 or TRBD2 (5 bases each). The V end was cut by 2 bases, the J end by 3 bases, with 12 bases between. This CDR3 is 14 amino acids long. Germline CDR1 and CDR2: SQVTM and ANQGSEA. CDR3 coding DNA: TGCAGCGTTGAAATGGGGGAAGCAACAGATACGCAGTATTTT. It yields the protein CSVEMGEATDTQYF.

This chain links TRBV6-2 or TRBV6-3 with TRBJ2-4; D might be TRBD1 or TRBD2, each matching 5 bases. The J call may be in error: the DNA end matches TRBJ2-7 better. The CDR3 sequence is 15 residues long. Germline V gene sequence: CDR1 MNHEY, CDR2 SVGEGT. The CDR3 is CASSYYGAGSYEQYF. The CDR3 nucleotides read TGTGCCAGCAGTTACTACGGGGCAGGGAGCTACGAGCAGTACTTC.

This clonotype was counted only a few times. The junction differs from germline at one of its ends, possibly a read error. The CDR3 DNA reads TGTGCCAGCAGTTTGGGTGGCGGGGGTCTCTACAATGAGCAGTTCTTC. It specifies CASSLGGGGLYNEQFF. The genes are TRBV5-1 and TRBJ2-1; 7 nucleotides agree with TRBD2. In germline, CDR1 is SGHRS, CDR2 YFSETQ. The CDR3 covers 16 residues.

The chain links TRBV28 to TRBJ1-1, with D possibly TRBD1 on 6 matching bases. V lost 4 bases to trimming and J lost 2 bases, with 11 bases between them. The CDR3 extends over 14 amino acids. Per the germline V gene, CDR1 is MDHEN and CDR2 is SYDVKM. The CDR3 DNA reads TGTGCCAGCAGTTGGGGGACAAGTAACACTGAAGCTTTCTTT. It translates to CASSWGTSNTEAFF.